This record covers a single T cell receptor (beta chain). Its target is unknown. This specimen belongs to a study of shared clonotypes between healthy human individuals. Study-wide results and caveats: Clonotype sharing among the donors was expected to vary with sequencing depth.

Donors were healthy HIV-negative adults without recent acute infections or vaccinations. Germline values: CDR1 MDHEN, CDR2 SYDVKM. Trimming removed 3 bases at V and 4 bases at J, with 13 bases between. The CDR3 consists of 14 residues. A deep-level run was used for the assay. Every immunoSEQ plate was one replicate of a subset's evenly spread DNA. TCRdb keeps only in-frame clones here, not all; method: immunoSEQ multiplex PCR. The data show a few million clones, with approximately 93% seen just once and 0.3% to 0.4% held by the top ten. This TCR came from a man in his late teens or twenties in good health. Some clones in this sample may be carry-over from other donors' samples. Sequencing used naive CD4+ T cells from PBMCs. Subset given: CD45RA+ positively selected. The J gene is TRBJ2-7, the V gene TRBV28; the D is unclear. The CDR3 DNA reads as TGTGCCAGCAGTTTCCCCCAAAGAGGTTACGAGCAGTACTTC. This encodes CASSFPQRGYEQYF.